The 22 T cell receptor beta chains listed next were all sequenced from one sample in a study of T-cell memory formation after mild COVID-19. Via MiXCR, TCRdb re-called the 5' RACE reads, giving one row per CDR3 protein. The sample carries 85,000 to 130,000 distinct CDR3 sequences, around 10% recorded once. The sequenced material came from PBMCs or a T cell subset sorted from them (not recorded which). These receptors were collected from a man younger than 30 who had mild COVID-19 (a few samples of this study predate the infection). Cell type and time point are not known.

This clonotype came up many times. V usage is TRBV4-1 and J usage is TRBJ2-3; 15 positions match TRBD2. With 4 bases clipped from V and 6 bases from J, the junction kept 8 bases outside the gene matches. Germline assignment: CDR1 MGHRA and CDR2 YSYEKL. The CDR3 has 17 amino acids. This CDR3 reads CASSPGLAGGPMDTQYF. In nucleotides, the CDR3 is TGCGCCAGCAGCCCTGGACTAGCGGGGGGGCCGATGGATACGCAGTATTTT.

The chain recombines TRBV7-2 with TRBJ2-7; D call uncertain. V was pared by 5 bases and J by 0 bases, with 11 bases between. The CDR3 runs to 14 residues. Germline CDR1 reads SGHTA; CDR2 reads FQGNSA. The CDR3 spells CASSMGFSSYEQYV. The DNA of the CDR3 is TGTGCCAGCAGCATGGGTTTTAGCTCCTACGAGCAGTACGTC.

The gene calls are TRBV21-1 and TRBJ2-7. TRBV21-1 is termed a pseudogene. The CDR3 loop spans 10 amino acids. This CDR3 is CASGYYEQYV. The CDR3, as DNA: TGTGCCAGCGGATACTACGAGCAGTACGTC.

This chain connects TRBV4-1 to TRBJ1-2; D remains ambiguous. Deletions cut 0 bases from V and 6 bases from J, with 14 bases between. Germline V gene sequence: CDR1 MGHRA, CDR2 YSYEKL. The CDR3 has 15 amino acids. The CDR3: CASSQDRSGINGYTF. The CDR3 region has the DNA TGCGCCAGCAGCCAAGATCGTTCGGGTATAAATGGCTACACCTTC.

The chain employs TRBV5-4 and TRBJ1-2; weak D call: TRBD1 (5 bases). The V and J ends lost 0 bases and 6 bases respectively, with 12 bases between them. Germline CDR1 is SGHNT and CDR2 is YYREEE (reference sequence). The CDR3 consists of 14 residues. The CDR3 DNA follows: TGTGCCAGCAGCTTGGCGGGTGGCAGGGATGGCTACACCTTC. This sequence encodes CASSLAGGRDGYTF.

This rearrangement joins TRBV12-3 or TRBV12-4 to TRBJ2-7; TRBD2 matches at 7 bases. Trimming at V came to 6 bases and at J to 6 bases, leaving 11 bases not matched to a gene. The CDR3 is 14 residues long. CDR3 coding DNA: TGTGCCAGCAGCTGGTGGGGGGGTTCCCCCGAGCAGTACTTC. Protein product: CASSWWGGSPEQYF.

A few counts support this clonotype. The chain has TRBV4-3 and TRBJ1-1; D is possibly TRBD1 (6 bases). Germline V gives CDR1 LGHNA, CDR2 YSLEER. The CDR3 sequence is 18 residues long. V was shortened by 0 bases and J by 0 bases, with 17 bases between the two germline ends. The CDR3 here is CASSQDPRGGGMNTEAFF. The DNA of the CDR3 is TGCGCCAGCAGCCAAGATCCCCGGGGAGGGGGGATGAACACTGAAGCTTTCTTT.

This clonotype was picked up a small number of times. The chain joins TRBV20-1 to TRBJ2-5, with D possibly being TRBD1 (6 bases). The V and J ends lost 4 bases and 5 bases respectively, with 17 bases between them. CDR3 length: 14 residues. Looked up from germline, CDR1 is DFQATT and CDR2 is SNEGSKA (reference sequence). As DNA, the CDR3 is TGCAGTGCTAACGAGCCTGGGGGCCGTGAGACCCAGTACTTC. Translation: CSANEPGGRETQYF.

This clonotype has more than one count but fewer than ten. The genes are TRBV29-1 and TRBJ2-7; perhaps TRBD1 as D (5 bases). Germline loops: CDR1 SQVTM, CDR2 ANQGSEA. This CDR3 spans 15 amino acids. Trimming removed 0 bases from V and 4 bases from J, with 16 bases in between. CDR3 DNA: TGCAGCGTTGAAGATGGGGCAGGGTCGAAGTACGAGCAGTACGTC. It translates to CSVEDGAGSKYEQYV.

V and J are TRBV28 and TRBJ1-4; D may be TRBD1 (5 bases). CDR3 length: 14 residues. Germline CDR1 MDHEN, CDR2 SYDVKM. Trimming removed 6 bases from V and 5 bases from J, with 13 bases in between. In nucleotides, the CDR3 is TGTGCCAGCAGGGGGGGGAGGGAGAATGAAAAACTGTTTTTT. Protein product: CASRGGRENEKLFF.

This chain uses TRBV4-1 with TRBJ2-7; the match to TRBD1 covers 8 bases. Losses at the gene ends were 0 bases for V and 3 bases for J; bases not matched to a gene: 7. CDR3 length equals 16 residues. The germline CDR1 and CDR2 sequences are MGHRA and YSYEKL. The CDR3 reads CASSQDIGDRGYEQYF. The CDR3, as DNA: TGCGCCAGCAGCCAAGATATTGGAGACAGGGGCTACGAGCAGTACTTC.

In its sample, this clonotype was seen a few times. This chain links TRBV4-3 with TRBJ2-4, with a possible D match to TRBD2 (5 bases). Germline V gives CDR1 LGHNA, CDR2 YSLEER. The CDR3 length is 15 residues. Trimming removed 0 bases from V and 1 base from J, with 7 bases in between. The CDR3 sequence is CASSQDGVAKNIQYF. The CDR3 nucleotides are TGCGCCAGCAGCCAAGACGGGGTCGCCAAAAACATTCAGTACTTC.

The V and J genes are TRBV6-5 and TRBJ2-6; D ambiguous. Per germline, CDR1 MNHEY and CDR2 SVGAGI. Trimming took off 2 bases at V and 2 bases at J, with 7 bases between the two ends. The CDR3 extends over 15 amino acids. DNA for the CDR3: TGTGCCAGCAGTTACGGATGGACTGGGGCCAACGTCCTGACTTTC. This encodes CASSYGWTGANVLTF.

This clonotype appeared a few times. The rearrangement uses TRBV20-1 and TRBJ2-3; 7 bases are a match to TRBD2. CDR1 is DFQATT and CDR2 is SNEGSKA in the germline V gene (reference sequence). The junction had 9 bases not matched to a gene; V was cut back by 5 bases and J by 1 base. This CDR3 spans 15 amino acids. CDR3 bases: TGCAGTGCTCCAACTAGCGTCCCTGGCACAGATACGCAGTATTTT. Its protein is CSAPTSVPGTDTQYF.

The rearrangement links TRBV4-1 to TRBJ1-1; D is possibly TRBD1 (6 bases). Germline CDR1 is MGHRA and CDR2 is YSYEKL. This CDR3 has 14 amino acids. V lost 0 bases and J 5 bases, leaving 10 bases between the germline ends. CDR3 residues: CASSQEGRGTEAFF. The CDR3 region has the DNA TGCGCCAGCAGCCAAGAGGGGAGGGGGACTGAAGCTTTCTTT.

This clonotype was counted only a few times. J is TRBJ2-2 and V is TRBV7-3; D is ambiguous. V lost 5 bases, J lost 8 bases, and 15 bases lay in between. CDR3 size: 14 residues. CDR1 and CDR2 (germline): SGHTA, FQGTGA. As DNA, the CDR3 is TGTGCCAGCAGCCCAGTAGGCTCTGGAGGGGAGCTGTTTTTT. It codes for CASSPVGSGGELFF.

Many counts were recorded for this clonotype. The chain is built from TRBV6-5 and TRBJ2-7; 9 positions agree with TRBD1. The CDR3 is 15 amino acids. J gave up 2 bases and V 6 bases, and 8 bases lay outside the gene matches. Looked up from germline, CDR1 is MNHEY and CDR2 is SVGAGI. The CDR3 DNA reads as TGTGCCAGCAGAACCGGGACAGGGAGTCCCTACGAGCAGTACTTC. Residues: CASRTGTGSPYEQYF.

This chain connects TRBV4-1 to TRBJ2-7; TRBD1 matches 10 bases. V was clipped by 2 bases and J by 2 bases; unmatched bases: 3. This CDR3 is built from 15 residues. Germline CDR1 reads MGHRA; CDR2 reads YSYEKL. CDR3 bases: TGCGCCAGCAGCCAATTGGACAGGGGGACCTACGAGCAGTACTTC. Its translation is CASSQLDRGTYEQYF.

This clonotype came up a few times. The chain couples TRBV12-3 or TRBV12-4 to TRBJ1-2, with D unclear. The CDR3 extends over 12 amino acids. The germline V and J ends were trimmed by 6 bases and 5 bases, with 10 bases remaining between them. This CDR3 is CASSRDSYGYTF. CDR3 sequence (DNA): TGTGCCAGCAGCCGGGATTCTTATGGCTACACCTTC.

This clonotype was seen a few times. V gene TRBV29-1 combines with J gene TRBJ1-1, with D perhaps matching TRBD1 (5 bases). Per germline, CDR1 SQVTM and CDR2 ANQGSEA. V was clipped by 6 bases and J by 2 bases, with 7 bases between them. The CDR3 runs 11 residues. CDR3 loop: CSVQGNTEAFF. The CDR3, as DNA: TGCAGCGTCCAGGGTAACACTGAAGCTTTCTTT.

V and J are TRBV7-9 and TRBJ2-7; D not resolved. V was trimmed by 7 bases and J by 3 bases, leaving 19 bases between them. CDR3 size: 15 residues. The germline CDR1 and CDR2 sequences are SEHNR and FQNEAQ (reference sequence). This CDR3 is CASISAGGTLYEQYF. In DNA, the CDR3 is TGTGCCAGCATTTCCGCAGGTGGAACACTCTACGAGCAGTACTTC.

This clonotype was seen a handful of times. This chain links TRBV4-2 with TRBJ2-1; 11 bases agree with TRBD2. This CDR3 comprises 17 residues. The germline V gene encodes CDR1 LGHNA and CDR2 YNFKEQ. Losses at the gene ends were 3 bases for V and 4 bases for J; bases not matched to a gene: 8. The CDR3 sequence is CASSQEFSGGAYNEQFF. The DNA of the CDR3 is TGTGCCAGCAGCCAGGAATTTAGCGGGGGGGCATACAATGAGCAGTTCTTC.